The rows below give T cell receptor beta chains drawn from one sample of a study of patients and donors after allogeneic stem cell transplantation. From the RT-PCR reads, TCRdb called clonotypes with MiXCR, one entry per CDR3 protein. The repertoire holds roughly 30,000 distinct CDR3 sequences, about 6.8% seen once, with about 35% in the top ten. Sequencing used blood, either unsorted or a sorted T cell fraction (not recorded which). The receptors shown here come from a human donor who was either an allogeneic HSCT recipient or a stem cell or donor lymphocyte infusion donor (not recorded which). It is not recorded whose cells these are; they may come from a transplant donor. The CDR3 runs from the conserved cysteine through the conserved F or W. A D gene is named only where the DNA matches it firmly. Size tells how often a clone was seen (once, few, many) or the class of an expanded clone, and some rows leave it out.

j_call | d_call | v_call | clone_size | cdr3_nt | cdr3_aa
TRBJ2-7 | . | TRBV24-1 | . | TGTGCCACCAGTGATTTGGAGGGAGACGAGCAGTACTTC | CATSDLEGDEQYF
TRBJ1-1 | . | TRBV5-1 | many | TGCGCCAGCAGCGCGAACTGGAACACTGAAGCTTTCTTT | CASSANWNTEAFF
TRBJ2-7 | . | TRBV18 | . | TGTGCCAGCTCACCTGCTTCTAGACTAAAAGTGATCTACGAGCAGTACTTC | CASSPASRLKVIYEQYF
TRBJ1-2 | . | TRBV7-2 | many | TGTGCCAGCAGCTTAGACAGGGCGGACTACACCTTC | CASSLDRADYTF
TRBJ2-5 | TRBD2 | TRBV5-1 | . | TGCGCCAGCAGCTGGGGAGCGGGACGGGGTGAGACCCAGTACTTC | CASSWGAGRGETQYF
TRBJ1-6 | . | TRBV6-1 | many | TGTGCCAGCAGTTATCCGACGGATAATTCACCCCTCCACTTT | CASSYPTDNSPLHF
TRBJ2-1 | . | TRBV6-5 | . | TGTGCCAGCAGTTACTCGTACTCCGGGACTTTATACAATGAGCAGTTCTTC | CASSYSYSGTLYNEQFF
TRBJ2-4 | . | TRBV10-3 | few | TGTGCCATCAGTGATCACACCCCGACTAAAGCCAAAAACATTCAGTACTTC | CAISDHTPTKAKNIQYF
TRBJ2-4 | . | TRBV11-2 | many | TGTGCCAGCAGCTTAGTTGGCAGGGAAAACATTCAGTACTTC | CASSLVGRENIQYF
TRBJ2-1 | . | TRBV28 | . | TGTGCCAGCAAATCAAGCGGAGACTACAATGAGCAGTTCTTC | CASKSSGDYNEQFF
TRBJ2-1 | TRBD2 | TRBV7-7 | . | TGTGCCAGCAGCTTAGGGCTAGCGGGAGACTATGAGCAGTTCTTC | CASSLGLAGDYEQFF
TRBJ2-7 | . | TRBV7-7 | many | TGTGCCAGCAGCCAACAGAGGAGGTCCCGCTACGAGCAGTACTTC | CASSQQRRSRYEQYF
TRBJ1-2 | . | TRBV28 | many | TGTGCCAGCAGTTTCCTCAGAGGGATGGATGGTGGCTACACCTTC | CASSFLRGMDGGYTF
TRBJ2-3 | . | TRBV12-3/TRBV12-4 | many | TGTGCCAGCAGTCTGCCCCCAGATACGCAGTATTTT | CASSLPPDTQYF
TRBJ2-5 | TRBD2 | TRBV18 | many | TGTGCCAGCTCAGGGACTAGCCAAGAGACCCAGTACTTC | CASSGTSQETQYF
TRBJ2-1 | . | TRBV9 | many | TGTGCCAGCAGCGTAGTAGCGAACAATGAGCAGTTCTTC | CASSVVANNEQFF
TRBJ1-5 | TRBD1 | TRBV28 | many | TGTGCCAGCAGTATCGGACAGGTCAATCAGCCCCAGCATTTT | CASSIGQVNQPQHF
TRBJ1-3 | . | TRBV18 | few | TGTGCCAGCTCACCACCGTCCCGGTTTTCGGGTGGAAACACCATATATTTT | CASSPPSRFSGGNTIYF
TRBJ1-2 | . | TRBV18 | many | TGTGCCAGCTCATGGGGCTATGGCTACACCTTC | CASSWGYGYTF
TRBJ2-1 | . | TRBV5-5 | many | TGTGCCAGCAGCCCTTGGGGGGAGAGATACAATGAGCAGTTCTTC | CASSPWGERYNEQFF
TRBJ2-7 | TRBD2 | TRBV9 | . | TGTGCCAGCAGCGCGGGGGGGAGCTCCTACGAGCAGTACTTC | CASSAGGSSYEQYF
TRBJ1-2 | . | TRBV4-3 | many | TGCGCCAGCAGCCAAGATGTCGTGAGGGGCGGTGGCTACACCTTC | CASSQDVVRGGGYTF
TRBJ2-2 | TRBD2 | TRBV6-2/TRBV6-3 | many | TGTGCCAGCAGCCTACTAGCGCGGGAGCTGTTTTTT | CASSLLARELFF
TRBJ2-5 | . | TRBV5-4 | few | TGTGCCAGCAGCACCATCCAAGAGACCCAGTACTTC | CASSTIQETQYF
TRBJ1-1 | . | TRBV7-9 | many | TGTGCCAACGGCCGCGCTGGCACTGAAGCTTTCTTT | CANGRAGTEAFF
TRBJ1-1 | . | TRBV6-5 | few | TGTGCCAGCAGTTATTTGTCGGGGAACACTGAAGCTTTCTTT | CASSYLSGNTEAFF
TRBJ2-3 | . | TRBV19 | . | TGTGCCAGTAGTATTTCGGCCTCCCGGCGCACAGATACGCAGTATTTT | CASSISASRRTDTQYF
TRBJ2-1 | TRBD1 | TRBV6-2/TRBV6-3 | many | TGTGCCAGCAGGTTACTGACAGGGGGCAATGAGCAGTTCTTC | CASRLLTGGNEQFF
TRBJ2-5 | . | TRBV2 | few | TGTGCCAGCGGCAAGATTGAGACCCAGTACTTC | CASGKIETQYF
TRBJ2-5 | . | TRBV27 | once | TGTGCCAGCAGTTTATTGGGGGCGGAGACCCAGTACTTC | CASSLLGAETQYF
TRBJ2-7 | TRBD1 | TRBV6-6 | few | TGTGCCAGCACCCCGGGACAGCCCCCCTACGAGCAGTACTTC | CASTPGQPPYEQYF
TRBJ2-7 | . | TRBV6-2/TRBV6-3 | . | TGTGCCAGTTCTTTCGGGGAATCCTACGAGCAGTACTTC | CASSFGESYEQYF
TRBJ2-1 | TRBD1 | TRBV28 | few | TGTGCCAGCAGCTACGGAGGGACAGGGCAAGGCAATGAGCAGTTCTTC | CASSYGGTGQGNEQFF